This paragraph covers one T cell receptor beta chain sequence. Using immunoSEQ multiplex PCR, the repertoire was profiled, and TCRdb retains in-frame clones only, with some absent. Among about 98,000 clones listed, about 91% were seen once. The data were taken from a study of control samples from healthy donors and cancer patients. Germline V gene lookup returns CDR1 MNHEY and CDR2 SVGAGI. The CDR3 runs 16 residues. V dropped 0 bases and J dropped 6 bases, with 17 bases sitting between them. Material: blood. The sequence derives from a woman aged 18-30 years in good health. The V gene is TRBV6-5, the J gene TRBJ1-2, with D perhaps matching TRBD1 (6 bases). CDR3 DNA: TGTGCCAGCAGTTACTCGCTTGCAGGGGTACTCGATGGCTACACCTTC. Translated, it gives CASSYSLAGVLDGYTF.